This T cell receptor beta chain was found in a study of blood T cell repertoires in COVID-19. The CDR3 is 16 residues long. The germline gives CDR1 SGHTA, CDR2 FQGTGA. The V segment lost 5 bases and the J segment 5 bases; nucleotides outside the gene matches: 6. The cohort comprised adults aged roughly 18 to 95 years residing in about two dozen US areas. The study assigned cohorts using participant-reported clinical history. Assay: immunoSEQ multiplex PCR; the TCRdb copy retains only in-frame clones and omits some. The sample contains about 230,000 clones, under 90% of which appear only once. This sequence joins TRBV7-3 and TRBJ2-3, with TRBD2 identical over 14 bases. This receptor was taken from a woman younger than 45 with acute COVID-19. Input material: PBMCs or T cells enriched from blood (not recorded which). DNA of the CDR3: TGTGCCAGCAGCCCGACTAGCGGGGGGGCCAGAGATACGCAGTATTTT. Translated, it gives CASSPTSGGARDTQYF.